This TCR beta chain is from a study of T cell clones after liver transplantation. Germline trimming cut 8 bases from V and 8 bases from J; bases unmatched to any gene: 15. Germline CDR1 MNHEY, CDR2 SMNVEV (reference sequence). CDR3 length: 15 residues. TCRdb's copy holds only in-frame clones and misses some; the assay was immunoSEQ multiplex PCR. The table lists over 50,000 clones, less than 90% of them singletons, with approximately 15% in the top ten. The chain is built from TRBV27 and TRBJ2-1, with TRBD2 identical over 7 bases. This TCR derives from a human patient who received a liver transplant. Some T cells may trace back to the graft donor. The sequenced sample was CD8+ T cells from blood, obtained 12 months after liver transplant. The CDR3 loop is CASRSASGLVDEQFF. In DNA, the CDR3 is TGTGCCAGCCGCTCAGCTAGCGGCCTTGTGGATGAGCAGTTCTTC.